This TCR beta chain was identified during a study of T cell responses to AZD1222 COVID-19 vaccine. The method was immunoSEQ multiplex PCR; TCRdb's version includes in-frame clones alone and lacks a portion of them. The table lists about 200,000 clones, approximately 92% of them singletons. From germline, CDR1 is KGHSH and CDR2 LQKENI. V lost 6 bases and J lost 5, with 15 bases in between. There are 14 residues in the CDR3. Regarding this clone: Its specificity is not known.

General study points: Repertoires were collected only later (after the peak T cell response had occurred).

V is TRBV18 and J is TRBJ2-3; a possible D gene is TRBD1 (6 bases). This sequence originates from an adult who received the MenACWY meningococcal vaccine as a control. The specimen was peripheral blood, collected 28 days after the second dose of the MenACWY control vaccine. CDR3 nucleotides: TGTGCCAGCTCCCTCGGTGGGGGCATAGATACGCAGTATTTT. Its protein product is CASSLGGGIDTQYF.